The 15 T cell receptor beta chains below come from one sample, sequenced in a study of blood T cells in healthy people across ages. Sample-barcoded 5' priming and a J-beta primer mix drove a second PCR of about 6 to 12 cycles. TCRdb fed the 5' RACE reads into MiXCR, producing one record per CDR3 protein. The data show 600,000 or so distinct CDR3 sequences, about 30% seen once. The sample was blood. Receptor source: an elderly woman in good health.

This clonotype was seen at least ten times. This chain connects TRBV24-1 to TRBJ2-5; D unresolved. CDR3 length: 15 residues. V was cut by 2 bases and J by 2 bases, with 11 bases left in between. CDR1 KGHDR and CDR2 SFDVKD come from the germline V gene. The CDR3 DNA follows: TGTGCCACCAGTGATTCCTCCGTAGGGCAAGAGACCCAGTACTTC. This encodes CATSDSSVGQETQYF.

This clonotype appeared a single time. This sequence joins TRBV6-5 and TRBJ2-5; D is perhaps TRBD2 (6 bases). V dropped 6 bases and J dropped 4 bases, with 15 bases sitting between them. The CDR3 extends over 14 amino acids. Looked up from germline, CDR1 is MNHEY and CDR2 is SVGAGI. The CDR3 DNA reads TGTGCCAGCAGAATGGGACTGTTGGGAGAGACCCAGTACTTC. Translation gives CASRMGLLGETQYF.

This clonotype came up once. The rearrangement joins TRBV10-3 to TRBJ1-2, with D unclear. The CDR3 runs to 13 residues. Germline V gene lookup returns CDR1 ENHRY and CDR2 SYGVKD. Between the trimmed V and J ends, which lost 8 bases and 0 bases, there was a span of 10 bases. CDR3 sequence (DNA): TGTGCCATCGGGTCCAGTTCTAACTATGGCTACACCTTC. It codes for CAIGSSSNYGYTF.

This chain uses TRBV28 with TRBJ2-7; 9 nucleotides match TRBD2. Matching the DNA end better, TRBJ2-5 makes the J call doubtful. This CDR3 spans 14 amino acids. Looked up from germline, CDR1 is MDHEN and CDR2 is SYDVKM. The CDR3 DNA is TGTGCCAGCAGTCAAATAGCGGGAGTTGGGACCCAGTACTTC. Translating gives CASSQIAGVGTQYF.

This clonotype appeared a few times. This chain joins TRBV5-6 and TRBJ2-5, with D unclear. Germline CDR1 SGHDT, CDR2 YYEEEE. The length of the CDR3 is 14 residues. V dropped 2 bases and J dropped 5 bases, with 13 bases sitting between them. The CDR3 reads CASSFLKGKETQYF. The CDR3, as DNA: TGTGCCAGCAGCTTCCTAAAAGGGAAGGAGACCCAGTACTTC.

This clonotype was found many times. V gene TRBV7-9 combines with J gene TRBJ1-5; TRBD1 is a possible D gene (6 bases). V was shortened by 7 bases and J by 2 bases, with 9 bases between the two germline ends. Germline loops: CDR1 SEHNR, CDR2 FQNEAQ (reference sequence). The CDR3 extends over 13 amino acids. The CDR3 nucleotides read TGTGCCAGCACAGCAGGGGGCAATCAGCCCCAGCATTTT. It specifies CASTAGGNQPQHF.

This clonotype has a handful of counts. V usage is TRBV9 and J usage is TRBJ1-6; TRBD1 is a possible D gene (5 bases). Germline V lookup: CDR1 SGDLS, CDR2 YYNGEE. The CDR3 extends over 13 amino acids. The V gene lost 0 bases and the J gene lost 11 bases, with 9 bases spanning the gap. The DNA for the CDR3 is TGTGCCAGCAGCGTAGGGGGGGAAGCACCCCTCCACTTT. Translation gives CASSVGGEAPLHF.

The chain carries TRBV20-1 and TRBJ1-5; 7 nucleotides agree with TRBD1. After removal of 3 bases from V and 11 bases from J, the junction contained 22 bases not matched to a gene. The CDR3 is 17 residues long. Germline CDR1 reads DFQATT; CDR2 reads SNEGSKA (reference sequence). This chain's CDR3 is CSASERNRGRWEGAQHF. The CDR3 DNA is TGCAGTGCTAGCGAGCGTAACAGGGGACGGTGGGAGGGAGCCCAGCATTTT.

To note about this clonotype: Being one base from a much bigger clone, this may be a read error. The chain is built from TRBV20-1 and TRBJ2-1; 7 bases are shared with TRBD2. The DNA matches TRBJ2-7 better at its end, which makes the J call doubtful. CDR3 length: 14 amino acids. Germline loops: CDR1 DFQATT, CDR2 SNEGSKA (reference sequence). The CDR3 bases are TGCAGTGCTCACGGGGGGTCCCCCTACAATGAGCAGTACTTC. As protein: CSAHGGSPYNEQYF.

This clonotype came up a few times. A read error is possible here, since a much larger clone lies one base away. The V and J genes are TRBV18 and TRBJ2-1; D is undetermined. This CDR3 is 13 amino acids long. Trimming shortened V by 5 bases and J by 12 bases, and 17 bases separated the two germline ends. Germline lookup yields CDR1 KGHSH and CDR2 LQKENI. The CDR3 sequence: CASSVQLWDGQFF. The CDR3 DNA reads as TGTGCCAGCTCAGTACAGCTATGGGATGGGCAGTTCTTC.

This clonotype was recorded many times. This chain uses TRBV15 with TRBJ1-1; D is perhaps TRBD1 (5 bases). This CDR3 comprises 14 residues. The V gene's germline CDR1 is LNHNV and CDR2 YYDKDF (reference sequence). Trimming shortened V by 0 bases and J by 5 bases, and 10 bases separated the two germline ends. In DNA, the CDR3 is TGTGCCACCAGCAGAGATCTCAGGGTTACTGAAGCTTTCTTT. Translated: CATSRDLRVTEAFF. The complete variable domain, with remaining parts taken from reference TRBV15 and TRBJ1-1, reads DAMVIQNPRYQVTQFGKPVTLSCSQTLNHNVMYWYQQKSSQAPKLLFHYYDKDFNNEADTPDNFQSRRPNTSFCFLDIRSPGLGDTAMYLCATSRDLRVTEAFFGQGTRLTVV.

Only a few counts were recorded for this clonotype. J is TRBJ1-4 and V is TRBV20-1; tentative D call: TRBD1 (5 bases). CDR1 DFQATT and CDR2 SNEGSKA come from the germline V gene (reference sequence). The CDR3 sequence is 14 residues long. V was cut by 3 bases and J by 4 bases, with 12 bases left in between. Here the CDR3 DNA reads TGCAGTGCTAGCAGGGTTGGGGGTAATGAAAAACTGTTTTTT. It codes for CSASRVGGNEKLFF.

The J gene is TRBJ1-2, the V gene TRBV4-3; D remains unclear. This CDR3 region has 15 residues. Germline values: CDR1 LGHNA, CDR2 YSLEER. V was trimmed by 2 bases and J by 8 bases, leaving 18 bases between them. CDR3 residues: CASSQSGLGLTGYTF. In DNA, the CDR3 is TGCGCCAGCAGCCAATCGGGCCTAGGGCTTACAGGCTACACCTTC.

This clonotype was counted at least ten times. The V gene is TRBV6-6, the J gene TRBJ1-6; no clear D. CDR1 and CDR2 from the germline V gene are MNHNY and SVGAGI (reference sequence). The length of the CDR3 is 14 residues. Trimming pared 8 bases from V and 8 bases from J, leaving 16 bases between. CDR3 residues: CASSPRPRDSPLHF. The CDR3 nucleotides read TGTGCCAGCTCCCCGAGACCACGCGATTCACCCCTCCACTTT.

This chain joins TRBV12-3 or TRBV12-4 and TRBJ2-3, with D uncertain. This CDR3 has 16 residues. The V end lost 5 bases, the J end lost 4 bases, and 19 bases lay between the germline ends. CDR3 protein: CASSEARRVWADTQYF. CDR3 bases: TGTGCCAGCAGTGAAGCTCGTCGGGTGTGGGCAGATACGCAGTATTTT.